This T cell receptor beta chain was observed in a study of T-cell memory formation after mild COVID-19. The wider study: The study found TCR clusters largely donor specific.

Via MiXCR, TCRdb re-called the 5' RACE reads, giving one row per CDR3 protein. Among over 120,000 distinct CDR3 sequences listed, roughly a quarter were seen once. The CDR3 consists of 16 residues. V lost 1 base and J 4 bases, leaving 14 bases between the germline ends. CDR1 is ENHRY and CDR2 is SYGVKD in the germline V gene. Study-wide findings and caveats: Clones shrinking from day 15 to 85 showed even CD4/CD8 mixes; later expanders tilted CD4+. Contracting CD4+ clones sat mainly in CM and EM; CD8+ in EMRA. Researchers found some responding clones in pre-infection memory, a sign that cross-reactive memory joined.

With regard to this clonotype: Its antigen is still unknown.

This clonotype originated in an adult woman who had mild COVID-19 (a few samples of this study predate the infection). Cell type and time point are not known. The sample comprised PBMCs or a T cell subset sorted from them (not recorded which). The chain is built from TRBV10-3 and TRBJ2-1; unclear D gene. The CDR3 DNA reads TGTGCCATCAGTGAGTTGGGTATAAGGGAATACAATGAGCAGTTCTTC. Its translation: CAISELGIREYNEQFF.